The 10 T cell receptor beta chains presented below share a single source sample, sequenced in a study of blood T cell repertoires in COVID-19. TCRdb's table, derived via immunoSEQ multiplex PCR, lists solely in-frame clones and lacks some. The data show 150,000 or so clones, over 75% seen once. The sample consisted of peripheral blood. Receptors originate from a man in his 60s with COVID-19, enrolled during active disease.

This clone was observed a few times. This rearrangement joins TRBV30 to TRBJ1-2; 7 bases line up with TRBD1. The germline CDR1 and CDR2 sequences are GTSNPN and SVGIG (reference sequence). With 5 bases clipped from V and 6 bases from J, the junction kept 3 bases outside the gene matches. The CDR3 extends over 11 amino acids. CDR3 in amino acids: CAWDTGDGYTF. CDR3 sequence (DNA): TGTGCCTGGGATACAGGGGATGGCTACACCTTC.

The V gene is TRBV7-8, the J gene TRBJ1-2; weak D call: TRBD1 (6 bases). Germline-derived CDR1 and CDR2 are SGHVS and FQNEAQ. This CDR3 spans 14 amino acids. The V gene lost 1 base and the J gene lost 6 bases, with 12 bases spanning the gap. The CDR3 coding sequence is TGTGCCAGCAGCTTAGTAGGGGGTGCGGATGGCTACACCTTC. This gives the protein CASSLVGGADGYTF.

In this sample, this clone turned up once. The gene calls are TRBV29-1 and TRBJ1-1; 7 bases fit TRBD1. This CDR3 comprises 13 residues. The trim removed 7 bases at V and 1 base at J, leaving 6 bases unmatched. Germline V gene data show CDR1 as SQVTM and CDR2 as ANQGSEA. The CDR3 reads CSAVTGTNTEAFF. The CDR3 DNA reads TGCAGCGCAGTGACAGGGACGAACACTGAAGCTTTCTTT.

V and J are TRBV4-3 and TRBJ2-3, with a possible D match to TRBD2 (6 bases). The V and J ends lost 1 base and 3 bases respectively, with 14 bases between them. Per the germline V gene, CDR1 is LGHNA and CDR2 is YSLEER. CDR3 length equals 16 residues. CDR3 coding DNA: TGCGCCAGCAGCCAAGGTGGAGGGGTTAGAACAGATACGCAGTATTTT. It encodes CASSQGGGVRTDTQYF.

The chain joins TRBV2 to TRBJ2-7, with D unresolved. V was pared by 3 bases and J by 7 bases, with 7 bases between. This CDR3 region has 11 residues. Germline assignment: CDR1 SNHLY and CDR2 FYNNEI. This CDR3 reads CASSEALEQYF. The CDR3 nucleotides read TGTGCCAGCAGTGAGGCCCTGGAGCAGTACTTC.

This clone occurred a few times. The CDR3 sequence is CATSGRGSIINEQYF. DNA for the CDR3: TGTGCCACCAGTGGTCGCGGGAGCATCATAAACGAGCAGTACTTC. The chain carries TRBV24-1 and TRBJ2-7; 7 bases are shared with TRBD2. V lost 5 bases and J lost 5; bases outside the gene matches: 11. In germline, CDR1 is KGHDR, CDR2 SFDVKD. CDR3 size: 15 residues.

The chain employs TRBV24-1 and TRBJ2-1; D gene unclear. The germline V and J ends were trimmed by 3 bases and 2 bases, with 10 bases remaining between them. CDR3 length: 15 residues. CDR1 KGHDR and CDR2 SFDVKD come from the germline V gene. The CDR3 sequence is CATSDDGGAYNEQFF. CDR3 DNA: TGTGCCACCAGTGATGATGGCGGCGCCTACAATGAGCAGTTCTTC.

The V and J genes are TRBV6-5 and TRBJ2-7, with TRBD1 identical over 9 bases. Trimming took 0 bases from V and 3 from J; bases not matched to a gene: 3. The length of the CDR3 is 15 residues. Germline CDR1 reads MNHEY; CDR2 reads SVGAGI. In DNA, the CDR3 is TGTGCCAGCAGTTACTCGGGGGACAGGGTCTACGAGCAGTACTTC. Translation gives CASSYSGDRVYEQYF.

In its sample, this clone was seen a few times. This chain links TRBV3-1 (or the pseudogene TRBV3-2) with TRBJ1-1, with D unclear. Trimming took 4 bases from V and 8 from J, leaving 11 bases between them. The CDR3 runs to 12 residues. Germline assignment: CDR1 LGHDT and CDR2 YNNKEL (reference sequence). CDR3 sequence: CASSLRGREAFF. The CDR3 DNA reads TGTGCCAGCAGCCTAAGAGGAAGGGAAGCTTTCTTT.

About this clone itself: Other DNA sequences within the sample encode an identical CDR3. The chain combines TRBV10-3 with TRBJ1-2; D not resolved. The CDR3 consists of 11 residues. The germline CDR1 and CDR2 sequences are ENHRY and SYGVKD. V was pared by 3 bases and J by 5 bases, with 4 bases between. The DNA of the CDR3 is TGTGCCATCAGTGACCCTTATGGCTACACCTTC. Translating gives CAISDPYGYTF.